This TCR beta chain was identified during a study of long-term antiretroviral therapy in people with HIV. General study points: Subsequent to ART, diversity was augmented yet persisted below that of transplant donor controls.

Survey level was the resolution at which the v3.0 immunoSEQ assay ran. Libraries were prepared by immunoSEQ multiplex PCR; TCRdb keeps only in-frame clonotypes and omits some of them. The data contain 25,000 to 30,000 clones, 80% to 90% of them singletons. The CDR3 length is 14 residues. Germline-derived CDR1 and CDR2 are MGHRA and YSYEKL. V was trimmed by 7 bases and J by 5 bases, leaving 17 bases between them. A word on this clone: The antigen remains unidentified.

The rearrangement joins TRBV4-1 to TRBJ1-1; D gene uncertain. Sequenced material: unsorted PBMCs, taken 3 years after starting antiretroviral therapy. The sequence was obtained from a man between 40 and 49 years old with HIV. CDR3 sequence: CASTYRGLGTEAFF. The CDR3, as DNA: TGCGCCAGCACCTACAGAGGGCTTGGGACTGAAGCTTTCTTT.